The text below deals with one T cell receptor (beta chain). The CDR3 is 15 amino acids. The germline V gene has CDR1 LNHDA and CDR2 SQIVND (reference sequence). V lost 4 bases, J lost 4 bases, and 16 bases lay in between. The sample comes from a study of T cell responses to AZD1222 COVID-19 vaccine. TCRdb's copy holds only in-frame clones and misses some; the assay was immunoSEQ multiplex PCR. The data hold about 120,000 clones, with 90% to 95% observed a single time. Sample: peripheral blood, taken 28 days after the second AZD1222 dose. V and J are TRBV19 and TRBJ1-1; D is uncertain. The source of this sequence is an adult who received the AZD1222 COVID-19 vaccine. In DNA form, the CDR3 reads TGTGCCAGTAGTACGAAGGGAGGAGGGAGCACTGAAGCTTTCTTT. This encodes CASSTKGGGSTEAFF. Based on the CDR3 plus reference TRBV19 and TRBJ1-1, the full variable domain is DGGITQSPKYLFRKEGQNVTLSCEQNLNHDAMYWYRQDPGQGLRLIYYSQIVNDFQKGDIAEGYSVSREKKESFPLTVTSAQKNPTAFYLCASSTKGGGSTEAFFGQGTRLTVV.